The subject of this entry is one T cell receptor beta chain. Some clones are missing from TCRdb's copy, which holds only in-frame ones; the method was immunoSEQ multiplex PCR. Among 9,500 to 15,000 clones listed, around 30% were seen once. This sample is part of a study of graft-versus-host responses after intestinal transplantation. On the study more broadly: Tacrolimus and steroids were given for about three years to all recipients after anti-thymocyte globulin induction.

This CDR3 has 11 residues. Germline V gene sequence: CDR1 DFQATT, CDR2 SNEGSKA (reference sequence). V lost 3 bases and J 6 bases, leaving 5 bases between the germline ends. Irradiated, violet-dye-labeled stimulators (around 200,000) were plated alongside around 200,000 CFSE-labeled responders. The origin of this receptor is a human patient who received an intestinal transplant. The sample in question was alloreactive CD8+ T cells from a mixed lymphocyte reaction culture, obtained before intestinal transplant. Subset indicated: CFSE-low proliferating T cells sorted from approximately six-day pre-transplant mixed lymphocyte reaction (GvH or HvG direction). This chain joins TRBV20-1 and TRBJ2-2, with D unclear. The CDR3 region has the DNA TGCAGTGCTAGTAGGTCCGGGGAGCTGTTTTTT. Its translation is CSASRSGELFF.